These 20 T cell receptor beta chains were sequenced from one sample in a study of blood T cell repertoires in COVID-19. The assay was immunoSEQ multiplex PCR, and TCRdb's table has in-frame clones only and misses some. The repertoire has about 250,000 clones, more than 80% of them found once; the top ten carry 2% to 3%. Source material: PBMCs or T cells enriched from blood (not recorded which). Source of these receptors: a woman younger than 30 who had recovered from COVID-19.

The gene calls are TRBV27 and TRBJ1-6, with D possibly matching TRBD1 (5 bases). With 5 bases removed from V and 12 bases from J, the gap between germline ends came to 8 bases. Germline V gives CDR1 MNHEY, CDR2 SMNVEV (reference sequence). The CDR3 is 11 residues long. CDR3 nucleotides: TGTGCCAGCAGTCAGGGTGGACCCCTCCACTTT. Protein sequence: CASSQGGPLHF.

The V call is TRBV9, the J call TRBJ1-2; the D is unclear. Trimming shortened V by 2 bases and J by 3 bases, and 14 bases separated the two germline ends. Germline CDR1 is SGDLS and CDR2 is YYNGEE. This CDR3 region has 15 residues. This chain's CDR3 is CASSVLPGEDYGYTF. CDR3 coding DNA: TGTGCCAGCAGCGTGCTCCCGGGTGAGGACTATGGCTACACCTTC. Looking up the rest from reference TRBV9 and TRBJ1-2 gives the full variable domain: DSGVTQTPKHLITATGQRVTLRCSPRSGDLSVYWYQQSLDQGLQFLIQYYNGEERAKGNILERFSAQQFPDLHSELNLSSLELGDSALYFCASSVLPGEDYGYTFGSGTRLTVV.

The chain links TRBV12-3 or TRBV12-4 to TRBJ2-1; unclear D gene. This CDR3 region has 13 residues. The germline V and J ends were trimmed by 4 bases and 9 bases, with 13 bases remaining between them. This chain's CDR3 is CASSSTLPSEQFF. CDR3 DNA sequence: TGTGCCAGCAGTTCGACATTACCCTCTGAGCAGTTCTTC.

This clone was seen a single time. V gene TRBV29-1 combines with J gene TRBJ2-2; 7 bases map to TRBD2. CDR3 length equals 14 residues. Looked up from germline, CDR1 is SQVTM and CDR2 is ANQGSEA. After removal of 6 bases from V and 6 bases from J, the junction contained 10 bases not matched to a gene. Here the CDR3 reads CSVASGGSAGELFF. CDR3 DNA sequence: TGCAGCGTCGCGTCGGGAGGAAGCGCCGGGGAGCTGTTTTTT.

V gene TRBV6-5 combines with J gene TRBJ2-7; perhaps TRBD1 as D (7 bases). This CDR3 is built from 15 residues. Germline V gene lookup returns CDR1 MNHEY and CDR2 SVGAGI. With 0 bases removed from V and 6 bases from J, the gap between germline ends came to 15 bases. In nucleotides, the CDR3 is TGTGCCAGCAGTTACTCGAGACAGGGACTTGGCGAGCAGTACTTC. The encoded protein is CASSYSRQGLGEQYF.

The DNA for the CDR3 is TGTGCCAACTCGGACAGAAACTATGGCTACACCTTC. Protein: CANSDRNYGYTF. The genes are TRBV28 and TRBJ1-2; weak D call: TRBD1 (6 bases). V lost 10 bases and J lost 2, with 11 bases in between. Germline V gene sequence: CDR1 MDHEN, CDR2 SYDVKM. The CDR3 is 12 residues long.

This rearrangement joins TRBV28 to TRBJ2-3; tentative D call: TRBD2 (6 bases). The germline gives CDR1 MDHEN, CDR2 SYDVKM. Trimming stripped 8 bases from V and 8 bases from J, with 20 bases between. The CDR3 sequence is 14 residues long. DNA for the CDR3: TGTGCCAGCGCGGGGTGGAAGGGTCTAAGTACGCAGTATTTT. Its translation is CASAGWKGLSTQYF.

The chain carries TRBV12-5 and TRBJ2-3, with TRBD1 identical over 8 bases. Germline V gene lookup returns CDR1 LGHNT and CDR2 FRNRAP. The CDR3 is made up of 14 amino acids. The junction had 4 bases not matched to a gene; V was cut back by 7 bases and J by 1 base. CDR3 in DNA: TGTGCTAGTGCCCCGACAGGGGGCACAGATACGCAGTATTTT. Translation: CASAPTGGTDTQYF.

This clone was seen once. The CDR3 region is CASRSSGANEQFF. The CDR3 bases are TGTGCCAGTAGGTCTAGCGGGGCTAATGAGCAGTTCTTC. This chain links TRBV19 with TRBJ2-1; 9 bases align to TRBD2. From germline, CDR1 is LNHDA and CDR2 SQIVND (reference sequence). The V gene end was trimmed by 6 bases and the J gene end by 7 bases; junction bases not matched to a gene: 4. This CDR3 has 13 residues.

This chain joins TRBV6-6 and TRBJ1-4; 7 positions agree with TRBD1. CDR1 and CDR2 from the germline V gene are MNHNY and SVGAGI (reference sequence). Trimming removed 5 bases from V and 5 bases from J; junction bases left unmatched: 2. The CDR3 covers 13 residues. The CDR3, as DNA: TGTGCCAGCAGTAGGGACAGCAATGAAAAACTGTTTTTT. Amino acids: CASSRDSNEKLFF.

J is TRBJ2-7 and V is TRBV5-1; D might be TRBD2 (6 bases). Trimming left V 5 bases short and J 3 bases short, with 12 bases between. In germline, CDR1 is SGHRS, CDR2 YFSETQ. The CDR3 spans 13 residues. The chain's CDR3 is CASSPLASYEQYF. The CDR3 DNA sequence: TGCGCCAGCAGTCCTCTAGCGAGCTACGAGCAGTACTTC.

This clone was recorded only once. The genes are TRBV27 and TRBJ1-5; TRBD1 might be the D (5 bases). Per germline, CDR1 MNHEY and CDR2 SMNVEV (reference sequence). The CDR3 totals 20 residues. Trimming took off 7 bases at V and 1 base at J, with 29 bases between the two ends. In DNA, the CDR3 is TGTGCCAGCACCCCAACCAGCCCAAAGGGGAAGCTTCCCAGCAATCAGCCCCAGCATTTT. This encodes CASTPTSPKGKLPSNQPQHF.

The chain uses TRBV3-1 (or the pseudogene TRBV3-2) and TRBJ1-6; 8 bases agree with TRBD1. The V gene end was trimmed by 3 bases and the J gene end by 10 bases; junction bases not matched to a gene: 5. This CDR3 has 14 amino acids. The germline CDR1 and CDR2 sequences are LGHDT and YNNKEL (reference sequence). DNA of the CDR3: TGTGCCAGCAGCCACGACAGGGGTGGATCACCCCTCCACTTT. It specifies CASSHDRGGSPLHF.

The chain couples TRBV18 to TRBJ2-7, with 8 bases aligning to TRBD1. The junction had 4 bases not matched to a gene; V was cut back by 6 bases and J by 3 bases. Germline V lookup: CDR1 KGHSH, CDR2 LQKENI. The CDR3 has 13 residues. The CDR3 coding sequence is TGTGCCAGCTCCCCGGGACAGGACTACGAGCAGTACTTC. Residues: CASSPGQDYEQYF.

This clone turned up a few times. The genes are TRBV14 and TRBJ2-2; perhaps TRBD2 as D (7 bases). There are 16 residues in the CDR3. CDR1 SGHDN and CDR2 FVKESK come from the germline V gene. Trimming pared 4 bases from V and 6 bases from J, leaving 18 bases between. In DNA form, the CDR3 reads TGTGCCAGCAGCCTGTTCTTCGGAGGGGGGGCCGGGGAGCTGTTTTTT. Protein sequence: CASSLFFGGGAGELFF.

J is TRBJ1-1 and V is TRBV30, with 9 nucleotides matching TRBD1. J gave up 10 bases and V 8 bases, and 14 bases lay outside the gene matches. Germline assignment: CDR1 GTSNPN and CDR2 SVGIG (reference sequence). The CDR3 spans 13 residues. The CDR3 DNA is TGTGCCAATTCCAAGGGACAGGGTGATGCAGCTTTCTTT. It encodes CANSKGQGDAAFF.

This clone was recorded a few times. This chain connects TRBV7-9 to TRBJ1-1; TRBD1 is a possible D gene (5 bases). The CDR3 runs to 13 residues. V lost 5 bases and J lost 2, with 9 bases in between. Germline V gives CDR1 SEHNR, CDR2 FQNEAQ (reference sequence). CDR3 in DNA: TGTGCCAGCAGCCGGGACTTAAACACTGAAGCTTTCTTT. Translated, it gives CASSRDLNTEAFF.

The DNA for the CDR3 is TGTGCCAGCAGTGAATTGAGTGGCTACACCTTC. Its protein is CASSELSGYTF. The chain carries TRBV25-1 and TRBJ1-2; no clear D. V shed 1 base and J shed 7 bases, with 4 bases lying between them. Germline CDR1 reads MGHDK; CDR2 reads SYGVNS. This CDR3 is built from 11 residues.

The V and J genes are TRBV9 and TRBJ1-4; possibly TRBD1 for D (6 bases). CDR1 SGDLS and CDR2 YYNGEE come from the germline V gene. This CDR3 has 16 amino acids. V dropped 3 bases and J dropped 8 bases, with 20 bases sitting between them. CDR3 coding DNA: TGTGCCAGCAGCGCCGGACAGTGGGACGGTAGGGAAAAACTGTTTTTT. This sequence encodes CASSAGQWDGREKLFF.

The rearrangement uses TRBV4-1 and TRBJ1-4; tentative D call: TRBD1 (5 bases). Germline CDR1 MGHRA, CDR2 YSYEKL. The ends were cut back, 4 bases at V and 7 bases at J, with 16 bases in the middle. CDR3 length: 15 residues. The CDR3 DNA sequence: TGCGCCAGCAGCCTTGGCGGGGGACTAACTGAAAAACTGTTTTTT. As protein: CASSLGGGLTEKLFF.